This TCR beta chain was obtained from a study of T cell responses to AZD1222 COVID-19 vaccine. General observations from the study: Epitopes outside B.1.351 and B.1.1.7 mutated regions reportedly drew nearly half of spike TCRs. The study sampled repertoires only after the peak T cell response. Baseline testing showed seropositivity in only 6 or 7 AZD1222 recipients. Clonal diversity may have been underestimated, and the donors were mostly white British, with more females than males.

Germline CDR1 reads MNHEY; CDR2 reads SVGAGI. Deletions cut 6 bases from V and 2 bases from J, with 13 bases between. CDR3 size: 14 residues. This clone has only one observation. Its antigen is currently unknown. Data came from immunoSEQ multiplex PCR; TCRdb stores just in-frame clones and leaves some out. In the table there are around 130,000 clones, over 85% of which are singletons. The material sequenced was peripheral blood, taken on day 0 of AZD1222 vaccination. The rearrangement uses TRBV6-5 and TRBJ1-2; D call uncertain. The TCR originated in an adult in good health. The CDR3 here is CASRSSVTNYGYTF. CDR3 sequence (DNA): TGTGCCAGCAGATCCTCCGTGACCAACTATGGCTACACCTTC.